A selection of T cell receptor beta chains follows, all from one sample in a study of early T cells in non-severe SARS-CoV-2 infection. One entry per CDR3 protein, called by TCRdb with MiXCR from the 5' RACE reads. The repertoire holds 55,000 to 65,000 distinct CDR3 sequences, with about an eighth as singletons. Sequenced material: whole blood. The receptors derive from an adult who was a healthcare worker with PCR-confirmed SARS-CoV-2 infection or an uninfected control (not recorded which). Both conserved end residues are trimmed from each CDR3. A D gene is named only where the DNA matches it firmly. Some rows have no size entry. The others give once, few or many, or a class for an expanded clone.

>TRBV5-4|few|TRBJ2-5|-
ASSLGRQTETQY
>TRBV30|few|TRBJ2-1|TRBD1
ACSDRGYNEQF
>TRBV29-1|-|TRBJ2-3|-
SVEIGASTDTQY
>TRBV20-1|many|TRBJ2-3|-
SAGGTSGDTQY
>TRBV18|many|TRBJ2-1|-
ASSPGQLYNEQF
>TRBV6-2/TRBV6-3|many|TRBJ2-7|TRBD1
ASSWSGTGLKY
>TRBV7-9|few|TRBJ2-1|TRBD2
ASSSLAAEQF
>TRBV29-1|many|TRBJ2-7|TRBD1
SGGTGEQEQY
>TRBV5-1|many|TRBJ1-1|-
ASSLDQVAQAF
>TRBV29-1|-|TRBJ1-5|-
SVEDQQGQPQH
>TRBV27|many|TRBJ1-6|-
ASSWNNSPLH
>TRBV20-1|once|TRBJ2-7|TRBD1
SARDQGTGGYEQY
>TRBV7-2|few|TRBJ2-5|-
VSSLQQGPETQY
>TRBV2|few|TRBJ2-1|-
ASTRLVSSVSEQF
>TRBV3-1|-|TRBJ2-3|TRBD2
ASSPRTSGTDTQY
>TRBV7-2|-|TRBJ1-3|TRBD1
ASSPTGTGDFLIGNTIY
>TRBV9|-|TRBJ2-3|-
ASSVGSRRSTDTQY
>TRBV12-3/TRBV12-4|many|TRBJ1-3|-
ASSLISGNTIY
>TRBV12-3/TRBV12-4|-|TRBJ1-1|TRBD1
ASSLLGQGARGEAF
>TRBV24-1|-|TRBJ2-1|-
ATSDLDEQF
>TRBV5-6|-|TRBJ1-1|-
ASSPLQGRAEAF
>TRBV29-1|-|TRBJ1-1|-
SVDRLGLNTEAF
>TRBV11-2|few|TRBJ2-7|TRBD1
ASSPGTGGNSYEQY
>TRBV10-3|once|TRBJ1-3|TRBD1
AIGGTAASGNTIY
>TRBV24-1|-|TRBJ2-4|-
ATIVSGVAKNIQY
>TRBV2|-|TRBJ2-1|-
ASSDLPTGSEQF
>TRBV6-1|-|TRBJ2-1|TRBD2
ASSGLAEYNEQF
>TRBV5-5|many|TRBJ2-2|-
ASSLQEGAANTGELF
>TRBV6-2/TRBV6-3|-|TRBJ2-7|TRBD2
ASSWGGVYEQY
>TRBV7-2|few|TRBJ2-1|-
ASSLKMGLGEQF
>TRBV14|few|TRBJ1-2|-
ASSQAGTTYGYT
>TRBV9|few|TRBJ2-1|-
ASSRQGGGHNEQF
>TRBV7-2|-|TRBJ2-5|-
ASSQSLAQGGETQY
>TRBV4-3|few|TRBJ2-5|TRBD1
ASSPNPDGQGFGETQY
>TRBV18|many|TRBJ1-1|-
ASSPLLSDTEAF
>TRBV20-1|many|TRBJ2-3|TRBD1
SARPRDRGPDTQY
>TRBV4-3|medium-sized|TRBJ2-3|TRBD1
ASSQVDRGRDTDTQY
>TRBV29-1|few|TRBJ2-7|-
SVDKGHREQY
>TRBV9|few|TRBJ2-1|-
ASSGRLTPYNEQF
>TRBV7-9|many|TRBJ2-3|-
ASSRGATTDTQY
>TRBV20-1|many|TRBJ2-5|TRBD2
SARGGSVQETQY
>TRBV12-3/TRBV12-4|-|TRBJ1-3|-
ASSLTGNSGNTIY
>TRBV7-3|many|TRBJ1-1|TRBD1
ASSLTGKETEAF
>TRBV29-1|-|TRBJ2-5|TRBD1
SVDRGQETQY
>TRBV20-1|medium-sized|TRBJ2-7|TRBD1
SARAGGDTYEQY
>TRBV6-1|many|TRBJ1-6|TRBD1
ASDRDRGLSSPLH
>TRBV7-9|few|TRBJ1-1|-
ASSFEGGGTEAF
>TRBV5-1|many|TRBJ2-1|-
ASSQPGSYNEQF
>TRBV5-1|-|TRBJ2-7|TRBD2
ASSGTSGYSYEQY
>TRBV20-1|few|TRBJ2-3|-
SAPRDTGPTDTQY
>TRBV2|few|TRBJ2-3|TRBD2
ASQREDTDTQY
>TRBV12-3/TRBV12-4|-|TRBJ2-1|-
ATQAYNEQF
>TRBV28|many|TRBJ1-5|-
ASTEGRGQPQH
>TRBV29-1|few|TRBJ1-2|-
SVDSLGYGYT
>TRBV10-3|few|TRBJ2-1|-
AIALGGAEQF